This passage covers 15 T cell receptor beta chains from one sample sequenced in a study of control samples from healthy donors and cancer patients (dated by TCRdb to about 2020). The library was obtained by the immunoSEQ multiplex PCR assay. Sourced from immuneACCESS, this table was stored by TCRdb with only in-frame sequences that have V and J called. A share of the clones is absent; for the studies checked, an unresolved V gene accounts for under half, and the remainder has no known explanation. The sample records roughly 74,000 clones, roughly 93% of which are singletons. In total, the top ten clones hold around 5% of the sample. The sequenced material came from blood. These receptors came from a young woman in good health.

The genes are TRBV20-1 and TRBJ1-1; D possibly corresponds to TRBD1 (5 bases). The CDR3 totals 13 residues. Deletions cut 3 bases from V and 0 bases from J, with 8 bases between. Germline CDR1 reads DFQATT; CDR2 reads SNEGSKA (reference sequence). The CDR3 reads CSASNRLNTEAFF. The CDR3 DNA is TGCAGTGCTAGTAACAGGTTGAACACTGAAGCTTTCTTT.

In the case of this clone: This same CDR3 is encoded by further DNA sequences in the sample. The CDR3, as DNA: TGTGCCAGCAGCGTAGCTTACAGGAGCTCTGGAAACACCATATATTTT. Residues: CASSVAYRSSGNTIYF. V and J are TRBV9 and TRBJ1-3, with D possibly being TRBD1 (5 bases). The CDR3 is made up of 16 amino acids. Germline loops: CDR1 SGDLS, CDR2 YYNGEE. V was shortened by 0 bases and J by 0 bases, with 10 bases between the two germline ends.

This chain links TRBV18 with TRBJ1-1; 8 bases line up with TRBD1. Germline CDR1 is KGHSH and CDR2 is LQKENI. V was pared by 6 bases and J by 1 base, with 7 bases of the junction left unmatched. The CDR3 is 15 residues long. CDR3 sequence reads: CASSPLQGENTEAFF. CDR3 nucleotide sequence: TGTGCCAGCTCCCCCCTACAGGGGGAGAACACTGAAGCTTTCTTT.

This clone was found a few times. Distinct nucleotide sequences in the sample also encode this CDR3. The rearrangement links TRBV7-2 to TRBJ1-3; TRBD1 is a possible D gene (6 bases). The CDR3 has 15 amino acids. V lost 4 bases and J lost 2, with 12 bases in between. CDR1 and CDR2 from the germline V gene are SGHTA and FQGNSA. The DNA of the CDR3 is TGTGCCAGCAGCTACATACAGGGCACTGGAAACACCATATATTTT. The encoded protein is CASSYIQGTGNTIYF.

The gene calls are TRBV6-6 and TRBJ2-7; D possibly uses TRBD1 or TRBD2 (6 bases each). This CDR3 has 19 amino acids. From germline, CDR1 is MNHNY and CDR2 SVGAGI (reference sequence). Trimming shortened V by 6 bases and J by 12 bases, and 39 bases separated the two germline ends. This CDR3 is CASSSTLMWGASSTYDGYF. DNA for the CDR3: TGTGCCAGCAGCTCGACGTTGATGTGGGGGGCGTCCTCAACCTACGATGGGTACTTC.

V usage is TRBV12-5 and J usage is TRBJ2-2; D may be TRBD1 or TRBD2 (6 bases each). V dropped 0 bases and J dropped 8 bases, with 13 bases sitting between them. The CDR3 length is 15 residues. The V gene's germline CDR1 is LGHNT and CDR2 FRNRAP. CDR3 DNA: TGTGCTAGTGGTTTGGTACCCGGGGGCGAGGGGGAGCTGTTTTTT. It encodes CASGLVPGGEGELFF. Combining the CDR3 with reference TRBV12-5 and TRBJ2-2 gives the whole variable domain DARVTQTPRHKVTEMGQEVTMRCQPILGHNTVFWYRQTMMQGLELLAYFRNRAPLDDSGMPKDRFSAEMPDATLATLKIQPSEPRDSAVYFCASGLVPGGEGELFFGEGSRLTVL.

The chain employs TRBV5-1 and TRBJ1-3; no clear D. Germline CDR1 reads SGHRS; CDR2 reads YFSETQ. The CDR3 is 15 amino acids. Trimming took 2 bases from V and 8 from J, leaving 17 bases between them. The CDR3 DNA reads TGCGCCAGCAGCTTACTGGGTTCCCGGGGAGACACCATATATTTT. It yields the protein CASSLLGSRGDTIYF. The complete variable domain, with remaining parts taken from reference TRBV5-1 and TRBJ1-3, reads KAGVTQTPRYLIKTRGQQVTLSCSPISGHRSVSWYQQTPGQGLQFLFEYFSETQRNKGNFPGRFSGRQFSNSRSEMNVSTLELGDSALYLCASSLLGSRGDTIYFGEGSWLTVV.

V usage is TRBV5-4 and J usage is TRBJ1-1; 8 bases are a match to TRBD1. V shed 4 bases and J 4 bases; nucleotides not matched to a gene: 9. The CDR3 extends over 15 amino acids. Germline-derived CDR1 and CDR2 are SGHNT and YYREEE (reference sequence). The CDR3 bases are TGTGCCAGCAGCGACAGGGGACCCCAGAGCACTGAAGCTTTCTTT. This sequence encodes CASSDRGPQSTEAFF. The full variable domain, completed using reference TRBV5-4 and TRBJ1-1, is ETGVTQSPTHLIKTRGQQVTLRCSSQSGHNTVSWYQQALGQGPQFIFQYYREEENGRGNFPPRFSGLQFPNYSSELNVNALELDDSALYLCASSDRGPQSTEAFFGQGTRLTVV.

The V gene is TRBV3-1 (or the pseudogene TRBV3-2), the J gene TRBJ2-7, with 10 positions matching TRBD1. Per the germline V gene, CDR1 is LGHDT and CDR2 is YNNKEL (reference sequence). The CDR3 totals 15 residues. Trimming removed 4 bases from V and 4 bases from J; junction bases left unmatched: 7. In DNA form, the CDR3 reads TGTGCCAGCAGCCTCGGGACAGGGGAGGGGTACGAGCAGTACTTC. Protein sequence: CASSLGTGEGYEQYF.

This chain links TRBV7-9 with TRBJ2-3, with TRBD2 identical over 16 bases. The ends lost 6 bases at V and 6 bases at J; junction bases unmatched: 9. CDR1 and CDR2 from the germline V gene are SEHNR and FQNEAQ (reference sequence). The CDR3 is made up of 17 amino acids. The CDR3, as DNA: TGTGCCAGCAGACAGGGGACTAGCGGGGGGGATCACGATACGCAGTATTTT. Translated: CASRQGTSGGDHDTQYF.

This chain connects TRBV27 to TRBJ2-5; TRBD2 aligns across 9 bases. Germline-derived CDR1 and CDR2 are MNHEY and SMNVEV (reference sequence). The junction had 11 bases not matched to a gene; V was cut back by 5 bases and J by 7 bases. This CDR3 contains 15 residues. In DNA, the CDR3 is TGTGCCAGCAGTACCCTGGCGGGGGGGCCGGTGACCCAGTACTTC. It encodes CASSTLAGGPVTQYF.

This clone was detected only once. The chain uses TRBV10-3 and TRBJ2-1, with D possibly matching TRBD2 (7 bases). V was pared by 6 bases and J by 8 bases, with 17 bases between. Per the germline V gene, CDR1 is ENHRY and CDR2 is SYGVKD. The CDR3 spans 14 residues. CDR3: CAIRELPGGDEQFF. The CDR3 DNA is TGTGCCATCAGAGAACTCCCGGGGGGCGATGAGCAGTTCTTC.

This chain joins TRBV10-3 and TRBJ1-1; possibly TRBD1 for D (5 bases). V dropped 6 bases and J dropped 1 base, with 12 bases sitting between them. The length of the CDR3 is 14 residues. Germline V gene sequence: CDR1 ENHRY, CDR2 SYGVKD. CDR3 nucleotides: TGTGCCATCAGCCGACAGATGACGAACACTGAAGCTTTCTTT. Its translation is CAISRQMTNTEAFF.

The chain has TRBV10-3 and TRBJ2-7, with 13 positions matching TRBD2. The CDR3 runs 16 residues. V was clipped by 3 bases and J by 0 bases; unmatched bases: 2. Germline V gene lookup returns CDR1 ENHRY and CDR2 SYGVKD. CDR3 in DNA: TGTGCCATCAGTGACCGGACTAGCGGGGGCTCCTACGAGCAGTACTTC. Protein: CAISDRTSGGSYEQYF.

The rearrangement joins TRBV7-2 to TRBJ1-1; 11 bases match TRBD1. The CDR3 spans 14 residues. CDR1 SGHTA and CDR2 FQGNSA come from the germline V gene. Germline trimming cut 6 bases from V and 8 bases from J; bases unmatched to any gene: 8. This chain's CDR3 is CASRDGQGAREAFF. Written as DNA, the CDR3 is TGTGCCAGCAGAGACGGACAGGGGGCGAGGGAAGCTTTCTTT.